Below, 17 T cell receptor beta chains from the same sample are listed, as sequenced in a study of blood T cell repertoires in COVID-19. The repertoire was sequenced with immunoSEQ multiplex PCR; TCRdb's copy has only in-frame clones and lacks some. The repertoire holds fewer than 300,000 clones, with about 83% as singletons. Material for sequencing was peripheral blood. These receptors were obtained from a woman between 50 and 59 years old who had recovered from COVID-19.

The V gene is TRBV28, the J gene TRBJ1-2, with D possibly matching TRBD1 (5 bases). The CDR3 contains 12 residues. V dropped 5 bases and J dropped 4 bases, with 8 bases sitting between them. Germline assignment: CDR1 MDHEN and CDR2 SYDVKM. This chain's CDR3 is CASSQGAYGYTF. DNA for the CDR3: TGTGCCAGCAGTCAGGGTGCCTATGGCTACACCTTC.

The chain joins TRBV27 to TRBJ2-7; 10 bases are shared with TRBD1. Germline CDR1 MNHEY, CDR2 SMNVEV (reference sequence). The CDR3 runs 15 residues. V trimming: 6 bases; J trimming: 4 bases; junction bases outside the gene matches: 9. The CDR3 sequence: CASRSPGTGVYEQYF. CDR3 nucleotides: TGTGCCAGCAGATCTCCCGGGACAGGGGTATACGAGCAGTACTTC.

This clone was found once. The chain employs TRBV7-2 and TRBJ1-5; TRBD1 might be the D (6 bases). This CDR3 has 15 amino acids. Germline CDR1 is SGHTA and CDR2 is FQGNSA. The V gene lost 5 bases and the J gene lost 0 bases, with 11 bases spanning the gap. In nucleotides, the CDR3 is TGTGCCAGCAGCCCCTCCAGGGGTAGCAATCAGCCCCAGCATTTT. Encoded protein: CASSPSRGSNQPQHF.

CDR3 nucleotides: TGTGCCAGCAGTCCCGACAGGGCACCGGTACTCTCCTACGAGCAGTACTTC. As protein: CASSPDRAPVLSYEQYF. The V and J genes are TRBV6-2 or TRBV6-3 and TRBJ2-7; 7 positions match TRBD1. The CDR3 loop spans 17 amino acids. Germline V gene data show CDR1 as MNHEY and CDR2 as SVGEGT. The trim removed 5 bases at V and 0 bases at J, leaving 13 bases unmatched.

CDR3 sequence reads: CASSSQGNSYNEQFF. The CDR3 DNA reads TGTGCCAGCAGCTCGCAGGGAAACTCCTACAATGAGCAGTTCTTC. This chain links TRBV5-4 with TRBJ2-1; D perhaps matches TRBD1 (5 bases). The CDR3 spans 15 residues. Germline V gene lookup returns CDR1 SGHNT and CDR2 YYREEE (reference sequence). Trimming took 3 bases from V and 0 from J, leaving 10 bases between them. Complete variable domain (other parts from reference TRBV5-4 and TRBJ2-1): ETGVTQSPTHLIKTRGQQVTLRCSSQSGHNTVSWYQQALGQGPQFIFQYYREEENGRGNFPPRFSGLQFPNYSSELNVNALELDDSALYLCASSSQGNSYNEQFFGPGTRLTVL.

This clone appeared once. This chain connects TRBV28 to TRBJ1-4, with a weak D call TRBD1 (5 bases). This CDR3 region has 15 residues. Per the germline V gene, CDR1 is MDHEN and CDR2 is SYDVKM. V was cut by 3 bases and J by 7 bases, with 15 bases left in between. CDR3 nucleotides: TGTGCCAGCAGTTTTGCGGGGTCTGGGGGTGAAAAACTGTTTTTT. Its protein is CASSFAGSGGEKLFF.

This chain uses TRBV2 with TRBJ2-7, with a weak D call TRBD2 (6 bases). In germline, CDR1 is SNHLY, CDR2 FYNNEI. V lost 5 bases and J 0 bases, leaving 17 bases between the germline ends. The CDR3 length is 16 residues. CDR3 nucleotide sequence: TGTGCCAGCAGTAGGACCGGGGGAGCCTTCTCCTACGAGCAGTACTTC. Translation: CASSRTGGAFSYEQYF.

V and J are TRBV9 and TRBJ2-3; D possibly corresponds to TRBD2 (5 bases). Germline V gene lookup returns CDR1 SGDLS and CDR2 YYNGEE. The CDR3 sequence is 15 residues long. Trimming took 3 bases from V and 6 from J, leaving 17 bases between them. CDR3 coding DNA: TGTGCCAGCAGCGCCAGAACGCCCCCGGGGGATACGCAGTATTTT. Its protein is CASSARTPPGDTQYF. Looking up the rest from reference TRBV9 and TRBJ2-3 gives the full variable domain: DSGVTQTPKHLITATGQRVTLRCSPRSGDLSVYWYQQSLDQGLQFLIQYYNGEERAKGNILERFSAQQFPDLHSELNLSSLELGDSALYFCASSARTPPGDTQYFGPGTRLTVL.

This chain joins TRBV7-6 and TRBJ2-5, with 12 bases aligning to TRBD2. The CDR3 has 16 amino acids. CDR1 and CDR2 from the germline V gene are SGHVS and FNYEAQ. The V gene end was trimmed by 1 base and the J gene end by 4 bases; junction bases not matched to a gene: 4. CDR3 bases: TGTGCCAGCAGCTTAGGCGCTAGCGGGGGGGGAGAGACCCAGTACTTC. It is translated as CASSLGASGGGETQYF.

This clone has at least ten counts. J is TRBJ2-2 and V is TRBV18, with D unclear. Trimming left V 3 bases short and J 0 bases short, with 8 bases between. The CDR3 loop spans 15 amino acids. Per the germline V gene, CDR1 is KGHSH and CDR2 is LQKENI. The chain's CDR3 is CASSPGTANTGELFF. CDR3 bases: TGTGCCAGCTCACCGGGCACTGCGAACACCGGGGAGCTGTTTTTT.

This clone was observed a single time. The chain is built from TRBV7-2 and TRBJ2-7; no clear D gene. This CDR3 is 13 amino acids long. V dropped 4 bases and J dropped 2 bases, with 9 bases sitting between them. Germline V gives CDR1 SGHTA, CDR2 FQGNSA. CDR3 region: CASSSPPTYEQYF. As DNA, the CDR3 is TGTGCCAGCAGCTCCCCCCCAACCTACGAGCAGTACTTC.

V is TRBV6-6 and J is TRBJ1-2, with D unresolved. V was shortened by 4 bases and J by 0 bases, with 15 bases between the two germline ends. The CDR3 has 16 residues. Looked up from germline, CDR1 is MNHNY and CDR2 is SVGAGI (reference sequence). In DNA form, the CDR3 reads TGTGCCAGCAGTTCACCCTCTTCGACACCTAACTATGGCTACACCTTC. This gives the protein CASSSPSSTPNYGYTF.

The chain employs TRBV11-2 and TRBJ1-1; 7 nucleotides match TRBD1. Germline lookup yields CDR1 SGHAT and CDR2 FQNNGV. After removal of 4 bases from V and 3 bases from J, the junction contained 5 bases not matched to a gene. This CDR3 has 14 residues. The CDR3 protein is CASSWLTGDTEAFF. Here the CDR3 DNA reads TGTGCCAGCAGCTGGCTTACAGGGGACACTGAAGCTTTCTTT.

The gene calls are TRBV29-1 and TRBJ2-5; 7 bases agree with TRBD1. Per the germline V gene, CDR1 is SQVTM and CDR2 is ANQGSEA. The CDR3 sequence is 13 residues long. Unmatched junction bases numbered 5, after V lost 5 bases and J lost 2 bases. The CDR3 DNA follows: TGCAGCGTTCGGACAGGAAAGCAAGAGACCCAGTACTTC. The encoded protein is CSVRTGKQETQYF. The full variable domain, completed using reference TRBV29-1 and TRBJ2-5, is SAVISQKPSRDICQRGTSLTIQCQVDSQVTMMFWYRQQPGQSLTLIATANQGSEATYESGFVIDKFPISRPNLTFSTLTVSNMSPEDSSIYLCSVRTGKQETQYFGPGTRLLVL.

This clone was observed many times. The chain couples TRBV7-2 to TRBJ1-2; TRBD1 matches at 7 bases. The V and J ends lost 4 bases and 4 bases, in that order; junction bases with no gene match: 9. From germline, CDR1 is SGHTA and CDR2 FQGNSA. This CDR3 is built from 15 residues. CDR3 amino acids: CASSSSAGQRYGYTF. The CDR3 nucleotides read TGTGCCAGCAGCTCCAGTGCGGGACAGCGCTATGGCTACACCTTC.

The chain links TRBV19 to TRBJ1-5; maybe TRBD1 (5 bases). Looked up from germline, CDR1 is LNHDA and CDR2 is SQIVND (reference sequence). Trimming took 6 bases from V and 0 from J, leaving 12 bases between them. This CDR3 comprises 15 residues. CDR3 DNA sequence: TGTGCCAGTAGCGACAGACCGAATAGCAATCAGCCCCAGCATTTT. Translating gives CASSDRPNSNQPQHF.

The rearrangement uses TRBV3-1 (or the pseudogene TRBV3-2) and TRBJ2-1, with 9 nucleotides matching TRBD1. Germline lookup yields CDR1 LGHDT and CDR2 YNNKEL (reference sequence). The CDR3 is 13 residues long. Trimming cost V 5 bases and J 7 bases; bases outside gene matches: 3. This chain's CDR3 is CASSRDRVNEQFF. The CDR3 region has the DNA TGTGCCAGCAGCAGGGACAGGGTAAATGAGCAGTTCTTC.